This T cell receptor (beta chain) comes out of a study of T cell responses to AZD1222 COVID-19 vaccine (dated by TCRdb to the early 2020s). Turning to the overall study: AZD1222 recipients whose second dose came at about 4 weeks and those whose second dose came at about 12 weeks were combined into one group, since spike-specific TCR depth and breadth did not differ between the two schedules. TCR sequencing was performed for 230 to 250 trial participants, of whom around 200 were given two doses of AZD1222 and about 25 were given two doses of MenACWY control vaccine. Trial participants were enrolled into age subgroups of 18-55, 56-69 and 70-plus years, which contained about 150, 28 and 57 TCR-sequenced participants, respectively.

Concerning this clone itself: Its antigen remains undetermined. Base-call qualities are not available, and no considerably larger clone is one nucleotide away.

From the cysteine up to the phenylalanine, the CDR3 has a length of 15 residues. Of the read, only the CDR3 DNA is kept; its 45 bases are in frame from base 1. Trimming at the junction amounts to 2 bases on V and 2 bases on J, and the germline ends lie 12 bases apart. CDR1 and CDR2 (MNHEY, SMNVEV) derive from the germline V gene (reference sequence). Overall results and qualifications from the work: Nearly half of unique spike-specific TCRs reportedly recognized epitopes outside regions mutated in the B.1.351 and B.1.1.7 variants. Only five or six AZD1222 recipients were SARS-CoV-2 seropositive at baseline, limiting conclusions about previously exposed vaccinees. Most participants were white British and females outnumbered males, and the authors suggested that clonal diversity may have been underestimated. The vaccine-associated CD4 TCRs covered the entire spike protein, and the dominant responses fell in regions 160-218 and 743-854. Because no day 14 peak-response samples were available, the repertoires could be characterized only after the peak T cell response. After two AZD1222 doses, spike-specific TCR breadth and depth were significantly higher than at day 0 and than in MenACWY recipients. In the small 56-69-year group, the increase in depth fell short of significance, most likely because of low power.

The time point label of this sample denotes: baseline before first vaccination. Samples from vaccinated people were obtained from the UK trials COV001 and COV002, which included a single-blind randomized controlled phase 2/3 trial of AZD1222 (ChAdOx1 nCoV-19) in healthy adults. For TCRbeta chain sequencing, PBMC samples from trial participants were taken at day 0 and at day 28 after the second dose. The CDR3 regions of human TCRbeta chains were subjected to immunosequencing. The study's own analysis went as follows. Repertoire TCRs were matched against a reference library of SARS-CoV-2-specific TCRs generated with the MIRA antigen-specificity platform. Breadth was defined as the fraction of unique TCRs that were SARS-CoV-2-associated. Depth was defined as the fraction of total T cells that were SARS-CoV-2-associated. Using the MIRA data, each spike-specific TCR was mapped to the spike region that the TCR reacts to and placed in a CD4 or CD8 class. Log10-transformed breadth and depth values were compared by one-way ANOVA with Sidak's multiple comparisons tests. TCRdb took this table from immuneACCESS and kept in-frame rearrangements with V and J called. Such tables lack part of the clones; where checked against another copy, unresolved V genes explain under half of the gap, and the rest is unexplained. V, J and clone size reflect that table, while D and trimming were determined from the DNA. The sample table lists tens of thousands of clones, 70% to 90% of them with a count of one. Of the sample, around 5.2% is held by the ten largest clones.

This receptor was taken from an adult in good health. Specimen: peripheral blood, collected on day 0 of AZD1222 vaccination. The sequence links TRBV27 to TRBJ1-1; the D gene cannot be named for sure. For the CDR3, the sequence is CASSLLPTANTEAFF. The sequence in DNA is TGTGCCAGCAGTTTACTTCCTACCGCAAACACTGAAGCTTTCTTT.